The sequence of this T cell receptor (beta chain) was determined in a study of blood T cell repertoires in COVID-19. The overall study: Sites across the United States, Italy and Spain contributed samples from acute and convalescent COVID-19.

V was shortened by 1 base and J by 6 bases, with 18 bases between the two germline ends. The CDR3 has 17 amino acids. The germline CDR1 and CDR2 sequences are SGHTA and FQGNSA. Authors' data handling: Reference gene primer amplification gave estimated nucleated cell counts. Libraries were prepared by immunoSEQ multiplex PCR; TCRdb keeps only in-frame clonotypes and omits some of them. The DNA gave D and trimming, while V, J and clone size come from that table. The sample has tens of thousands of clones, roughly nine tenths seen once. The specimen sequenced was peripheral blood. The chain has TRBV7-2 and TRBJ1-4; D perhaps matches TRBD1 (6 bases). The clonotype comes from a man aged 45-65 years with active or convalescent COVID-19. For the CDR3, the DNA is TGTGCCAGCAGCTTAGGGACGGGGACAAGGACGTATGAAAAACTGTTTTTT. This codes for CASSLGTGTRTYEKLFF. Using reference TRBV7-2 and TRBJ1-4 for the parts outside the CDR3, the full variable domain is GAGVSQSPSNKVTEKGKDVELRCDPISGHTALYWYRQSLGQGLEFLIYFQGNSAPDKSGLPSDRFSAERTGGSVSTLTIQRTQQEDSAVYLCASSLGTGTRTYEKLFFGSGTQLSVL.